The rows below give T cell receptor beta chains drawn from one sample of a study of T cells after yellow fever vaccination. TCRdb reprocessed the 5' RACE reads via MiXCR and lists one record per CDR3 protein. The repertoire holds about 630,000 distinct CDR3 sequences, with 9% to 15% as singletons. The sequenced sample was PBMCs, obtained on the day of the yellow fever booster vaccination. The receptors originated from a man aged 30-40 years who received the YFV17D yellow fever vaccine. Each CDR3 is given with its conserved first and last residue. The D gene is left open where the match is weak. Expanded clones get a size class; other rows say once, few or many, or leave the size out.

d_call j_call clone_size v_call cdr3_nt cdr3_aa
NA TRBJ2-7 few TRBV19 TGTGCCAGTAGTATACAATTCCAGCTGGGGGAGCAGTACTTC CASSIQFQLGEQYF
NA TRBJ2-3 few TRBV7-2 TGTGCCAGCAGCTTAGAGGGAGCTTTGCGAACAGATACGCAGTATTTT CASSLEGALRTDTQYF
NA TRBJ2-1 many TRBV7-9 TGTGCCAGCAGCTTAGCTGGGGGAAATGAGCAGTTCTTC CASSLAGGNEQFF
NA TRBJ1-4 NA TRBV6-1 TGTGCCAGCAGTCTCCGGAGAGAAGAAAAACTGTTTTTT CASSLRREEKLFF
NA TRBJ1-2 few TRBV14 TGTGCCAGCAGCCAAGTACCGTTGGTCTACACCTTC CASSQVPLVYTF
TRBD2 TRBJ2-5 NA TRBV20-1 TGCAGTGCTAGAGTTTTTAGCGGGCCTAGAGAGACCCAGTACTTC CSARVFSGPRETQYF
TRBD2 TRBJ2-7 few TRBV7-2 TGTGCCAGCTCCTTTGGGACTAGCGCCTACGAGCAGTACTTC CASSFGTSAYEQYF
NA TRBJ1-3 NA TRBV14 TGTGCCAGCAGCCAAGATTACTGGACAGCACCTGGAAACACCATATATTTT CASSQDYWTAPGNTIYF
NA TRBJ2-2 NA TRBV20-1 TGCAGTGCCCTATGGGGGAACGGGGAGCTGTTTTTT CSALWGNGELFF
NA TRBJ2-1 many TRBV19 TGTGCCAGTAGTATTAGCGCGTCCATCGATGAGCAGTTCTTC CASSISASIDEQFF
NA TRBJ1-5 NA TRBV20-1 TGCAGTGCTCCCCAGGGGATGGATCAGCCCCAGCATTTT CSAPQGMDQPQHF
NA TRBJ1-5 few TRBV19 TGTGCCAGTAGTATTAAGGGTATGGGGCCCCAGCATTTT CASSIKGMGPQHF
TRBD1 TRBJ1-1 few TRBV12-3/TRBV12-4 TGTGCCAGCAGTTTAGGGGGGACAGGGGTTGAAGCTTTCTTT CASSLGGTGVEAFF
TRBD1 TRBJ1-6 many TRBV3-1 TGTGCCAGCAGCTTGGGACAGGGCGTCAATTCACCCCTCCACTTT CASSLGQGVNSPLHF
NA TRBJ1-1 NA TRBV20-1 TGCCGGATCGATCCATTTATGAACACTGAAGCTTTCTTT CRIDPFMNTEAFF
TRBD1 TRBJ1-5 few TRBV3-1 TGTGCCAGCAGCCAAGGAGAGGACAGGGGTCAGCCCCAGCATTTT CASSQGEDRGQPQHF
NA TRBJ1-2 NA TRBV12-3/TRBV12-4 TGTGCCAGCAAGGCGGCTAACTATGGCTACACCTTC CASKAANYGYTF
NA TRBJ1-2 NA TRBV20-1 TGCAGTGCCACCTTCAACGGGGTCGGGGGCTACACCTTC CSATFNGVGGYTF
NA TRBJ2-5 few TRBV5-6 TGTGCCAGCAGCTCCGGACAGCCGAAAGAGACCCAGTACTTC CASSSGQPKETQYF
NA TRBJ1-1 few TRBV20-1 TGCAGTGCTGACAGTACCATGAACACTGAAGCTTTCTTT CSADSTMNTEAFF
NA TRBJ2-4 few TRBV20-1 TGCAGTGCTTATGGGGGTCTACCAGCCAAAAACATTCAGTACTTC CSAYGGLPAKNIQYF
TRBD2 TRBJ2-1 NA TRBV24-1 TGTGCCACCAGTGATCGGACTAGCGACTACAATGAGCAGTTCTTC CATSDRTSDYNEQFF
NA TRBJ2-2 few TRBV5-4 TGTGCCAGCAGCTTGGTACAACAAGCCGGGGAGCTGTTTTTT CASSLVQQAGELFF
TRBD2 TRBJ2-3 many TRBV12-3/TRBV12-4 TGTGCCAGCAGTCTTGGGACTAGCGGGAGGAGCACAGATACGCAGTATTTT CASSLGTSGRSTDTQYF
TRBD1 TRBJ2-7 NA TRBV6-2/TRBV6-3 TGTGCCAGCGAACAGGGGGCTTCCTACGAGCAGTACTTC CASEQGASYEQYF
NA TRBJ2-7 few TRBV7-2 TGTGCCAGCAGCTTAGGGGTCACAGTGAAATACGAGCAGTACTTC CASSLGVTVKYEQYF
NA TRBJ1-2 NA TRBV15 TGTGCCACCAGTGAAGGACAGTCACCCGATGGCTACACCTTC CATSEGQSPDGYTF
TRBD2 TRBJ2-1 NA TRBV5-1 TGCGCCAGCAGCCCCCAGGGACTAACCCACGGAAATGAGCAGTTCTTC CASSPQGLTHGNEQFF
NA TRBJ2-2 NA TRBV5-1 TGCGCCAGCAGCTTGCAACCCGCGGGCACCGGGGAGCTGTTTTTT CASSLQPAGTGELFF
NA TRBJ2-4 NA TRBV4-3 TGCGCCAGCAGCCAAGATAGGGGAGGCCGAGGGAACATTCAGTACTTC CASSQDRGGRGNIQYF
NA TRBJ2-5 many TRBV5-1 TGCGCCAGTTTACGGGGGCCAGAAGAGACCCAGTACTTC CASLRGPEETQYF
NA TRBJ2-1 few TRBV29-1 TGCAGCGGGAAAGACTACAATGAGCAGTTCTTC CSGKDYNEQFF
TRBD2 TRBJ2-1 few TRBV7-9 TGTGCCAGCAGCTTCTCTGGACTAGCGGTTGAGCAGTTCTTC CASSFSGLAVEQFF
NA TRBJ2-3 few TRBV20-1 TGCAGTGCTAGAACCCCGAGCCCCGGCACAGATACGCAGTATTTT CSARTPSPGTDTQYF
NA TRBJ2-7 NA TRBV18 TGTGCCAGCTCACCGAGTCCTATTCCTTCCTACGAGCAGTACTTC CASSPSPIPSYEQYF
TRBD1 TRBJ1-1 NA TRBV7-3 TGTGCCAGCGCCCGGACAGGGGAAACTGAAGCTTTCTTT CASARTGETEAFF
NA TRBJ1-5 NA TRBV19 TGTGCCAGTCTCGGAAGAACCGGGACACAAAATCAGCCCCAGCATTTT CASLGRTGTQNQPQHF
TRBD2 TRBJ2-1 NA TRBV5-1 TGCGCCAGCACGGGGTCTAGCGGATACAATGAGCAGTTCTTC CASTGSSGYNEQFF
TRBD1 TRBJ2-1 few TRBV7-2 TGTGCCAGCAGCGGGGACAGGGCTTCCTACAATGAGCAGTTCTTC CASSGDRASYNEQFF
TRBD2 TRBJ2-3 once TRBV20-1 TGCAGTGCGAAGAAACCGGGACTAGCGTTCAGCACAGATACGCAGTATTTT CSAKKPGLAFSTDTQYF
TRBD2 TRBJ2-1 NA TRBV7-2 TGTGCCAGCAGCTTAGCCCCTAGCGGGAGTACTCCGTTCTTC CASSLAPSGSTPFF
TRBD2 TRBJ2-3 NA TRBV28 TGTGCCAGCAGTACTGGACTAGCGGGGTACACAGATACGCAGTATTTT CASSTGLAGYTDTQYF
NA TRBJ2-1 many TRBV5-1 TGCGCCAGCAGCTTGGAGTCCGATATCCAGTTCTTC CASSLESDIQFF
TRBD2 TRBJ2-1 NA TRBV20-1 TGCAGCCCGCTTCCCTTAGCGGGAGCTCTCTACAATGAGCAGTTCTTC CSPLPLAGALYNEQFF
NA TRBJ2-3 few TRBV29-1 TGCAGCGTGGGATCCGGCCACCTCTCCCACACAGATACGCAGTATTTT CSVGSGHLSHTDTQYF
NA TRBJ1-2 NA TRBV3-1 TGTGCCAGCAGCCAAGAGGGGACAACATACTATAACTATGGCTACACCTTC CASSQEGTTYYNYGYTF
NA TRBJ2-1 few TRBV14 TGTGCCAGCAGCCGAGTATCTACGGGTTACAATGAGCAGTTCTTC CASSRVSTGYNEQFF
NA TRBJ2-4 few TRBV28 TGTGCCACCGGGGGAGCGGGAGCCAAAAACATTCAGTACTTC CATGGAGAKNIQYF
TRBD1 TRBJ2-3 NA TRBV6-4 TGTGCCAGCAGCGGACAGGGCGGCACAGATACGCAGTATTTT CASSGQGGTDTQYF
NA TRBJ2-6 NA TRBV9 TGTGCCAGCAGCGTATTAGCGACAATTGGGGCCAACGTCCTGACTTTC CASSVLATIGANVLTF
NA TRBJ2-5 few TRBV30 TGTGCCTGGAGTGTCCCCACGGGACATACCCCAGAGACCCAGTACTTC CAWSVPTGHTPETQYF
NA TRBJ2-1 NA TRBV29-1 TGCAGCGTTTTCGGGGAAGGGAGTGATGAGCAGTTCTTC CSVFGEGSDEQFF
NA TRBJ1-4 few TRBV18 TGTGCCAGCTCGGGGGCGGTGCAGGAAAAACTGTTTTTT CASSGAVQEKLFF
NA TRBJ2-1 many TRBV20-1 TGCAGTGCTAGTAGGTCTAACAATGAGCAGTTCTTC CSASRSNNEQFF
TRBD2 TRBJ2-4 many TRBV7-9 TGTGCCAGCAGCTTATTGGGGGGGCGGGAGGCCGTCCACTTC CASSLLGGREAVHF
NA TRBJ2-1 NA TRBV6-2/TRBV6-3 TGTGCCAGCAGTTACTCGGGTGGAGGAATCAATGAGCAGTTCTTC CASSYSGGGINEQFF
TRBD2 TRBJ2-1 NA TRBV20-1 TGCAGTGCTAGCCGTGGACTAGCGAATGAGCAGTTCTTC CSASRGLANEQFF
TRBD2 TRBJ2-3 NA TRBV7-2 TGTGCCAGCAGCTTATTAGCACTAGCGGGAGTGCGGGATACGCAGTATTTT CASSLLALAGVRDTQYF
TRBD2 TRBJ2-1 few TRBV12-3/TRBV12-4 TGTGCCAGCAGGCGCTCAGGCTTCCGGCTAGCGGGAGATATAGATGAGCAGTTCTTC CASRRSGFRLAGDIDEQFF